The present TCR beta chain was sequenced within a study of blood T cell repertoires in COVID-19. About the research overall: Both acute and convalescent COVID-19 samples were obtained from the United States, Italy and Spain.

In the case of this clone: The sample carries other DNA sequences with the same CDR3.

Authors' processing steps: Using reference gene primer amplification, nucleated cell counts were estimated. Libraries were prepared by immunoSEQ multiplex PCR; TCRdb keeps only in-frame clonotypes and omits some of them. The D gene and trimming were derived from the DNA, and the V and J assignments and clone size from that table. In the table there are about 220,000 clones, 82% of which are singletons. The CDR3 loop spans 15 amino acids. Trimming took 5 bases from V and 6 from J; bases not matched to a gene: 8. From germline, CDR1 is MDHEN and CDR2 SYDVKM. The chain is built from TRBV28 and TRBJ1-5; 9 bases match TRBD1. The source is a woman aged 70-85 years with acute or convalescent COVID-19. Sample: peripheral blood. CDR3 protein: CASSPRTGAGQPQHF. CDR3 coding DNA: TGTGCCAGCAGTCCACGGACAGGGGCGGGTCAGCCCCAGCATTTT.